This entry lists 11 T cell receptor beta chains sequenced from one sample in a study of blood T cell repertoires in COVID-19. Sequencing used immunoSEQ multiplex PCR; TCRdb keeps in-frame clones, though not all of them. The sample yields 100,000 to 150,000 clones, around 76% seen once. Sample: peripheral blood. The receptors were gathered from an elderly man with COVID-19, enrolled during active disease.

The rearrangement joins TRBV24-1 to TRBJ1-5, with D perhaps TRBD1 (5 bases). CDR1 and CDR2 (germline): KGHDR, SFDVKD. Between the trimmed V and J ends, which lost 3 bases and 4 bases, there was a span of 9 bases. CDR3 size: 14 residues. CDR3 bases: TGTGCCACCAGTGATCGACAGCAGAATCAGCCCCAGCATTTT. It codes for CATSDRQQNQPQHF.

This clone has only a few counts. The chain carries TRBV18 and TRBJ1-5, with D possibly matching TRBD1 (5 bases). CDR3 size: 13 residues. V gave up 5 bases and J gave up 5 bases, with 10 bases separating them. Germline CDR1 is KGHSH and CDR2 is LQKENI. CDR3 loop: CASSGGADQPQHF. CDR3 DNA: TGTGCCAGCTCAGGCGGGGCCGATCAGCCCCAGCATTTT.

The rearrangement joins TRBV29-1 to TRBJ2-1; 8 nucleotides line up with TRBD1. The J segment lost 4 bases and the V segment lost 7 bases, leaving 9 bases of the junction unmatched. Germline CDR1 SQVTM, CDR2 ANQGSEA. The CDR3 has 14 amino acids. CDR3 amino acids: CSAQDRAAYNEQFF. The CDR3 coding sequence is TGCAGCGCCCAGGACAGGGCCGCATACAATGAGCAGTTCTTC.

V is TRBV5-1 and J is TRBJ1-4; D gene ambiguous. CDR3 size: 15 residues. In germline, CDR1 is SGHRS, CDR2 YFSETQ. The V and J ends lost 5 bases and 8 bases respectively, with 19 bases between them. As DNA, the CDR3 is TGCGCCAGCAGTAAAGGGTCCGGGATTAGAGAAAAACTGTTTTTT. Amino acids: CASSKGSGIREKLFF.

The genes are TRBV7-8 and TRBJ2-3, with 9 nucleotides matching TRBD2. Germline V gene data show CDR1 as SGHVS and CDR2 as FQNEAQ. CDR3 size: 14 residues. The J segment lost 4 bases and the V segment lost 5 bases, leaving 4 bases of the junction unmatched. The CDR3 region is CASSAGGGSDTQYF. DNA of the CDR3: TGTGCCAGCAGCGCGGGAGGGGGGTCAGATACGCAGTATTTT.

V usage is TRBV3-1 (or the pseudogene TRBV3-2) and J usage is TRBJ1-5; TRBD1 agrees at 7 bases. This CDR3 has 14 residues. After removal of 8 bases from V and 1 base from J, the junction contained 5 bases not matched to a gene. The germline CDR1 and CDR2 sequences are LGHDT and YNNKEL (reference sequence). The CDR3 sequence: CASGIQGSNQPQHF. CDR3 nucleotide sequence: TGTGCCAGCGGCATACAGGGGAGCAATCAGCCCCAGCATTTT.

The V call is TRBV2, the J call TRBJ1-6; TRBD1 might be the D (6 bases). V lost 2 bases, J lost 7 bases, and 12 bases lay in between. The germline V gene encodes CDR1 SNHLY and CDR2 FYNNEI. The CDR3 covers 15 residues. In nucleotides, the CDR3 is TGTGCCAGCAGTGAACGAGGACAGCACAATTCACCCCTCCACTTT. Its translation: CASSERGQHNSPLHF.

The gene calls are TRBV5-3 and TRBJ2-2; 9 nucleotides align to TRBD1. TRBV5-3 is reported as an ORF; its role is uncertain. The CDR3 is 18 amino acids. V lost 0 bases to trimming and J lost 2 bases; unmatched junction nucleotides: 8. The CDR3, as DNA: TGTGCCAGAAGCTTGGCGGGACAGGGAAAATGCAACACCGGGGAGCTGTTTTTT. Encoded protein: CARSLAGQGKCNTGELFF.

The chain joins TRBV19 to TRBJ1-1; a possible D gene is TRBD1 (6 bases). The CDR3 covers 16 residues. Trimming pared 5 bases from V and 6 bases from J, leaving 22 bases between. Germline V gives CDR1 LNHDA, CDR2 SQIVND (reference sequence). CDR3 coding DNA: TGTGCCAGTAGTTCCTCTCTGAAGGGGGAAAGCGCTGAAGCTTTCTTT. Translation: CASSSSLKGESAEAFF.

The chain is built from TRBV4-3 and TRBJ1-2; 7 nucleotides align to TRBD1. The J segment lost 8 bases and the V segment lost 4 bases, leaving 7 bases of the junction unmatched. The CDR3 runs 13 residues. In germline, CDR1 is LGHNA, CDR2 YSLEER. CDR3 in DNA: TGCGCCAGCAGCCCCGACAGGGAACGCGGCTACACCTTC. This encodes CASSPDRERGYTF.

This clone was counted a few times. CDR3 amino acids: CASSLAMNTEAFF. The CDR3 region has the DNA TGTGCCAGCAGTTTGGCAATGAACACTGAAGCTTTCTTT. The chain links TRBV28 to TRBJ1-1; D uncertain. V shed 3 bases and J shed 0 bases, with 5 bases lying between them. Germline V gene sequence: CDR1 MDHEN, CDR2 SYDVKM. This CDR3 has 13 residues. Drawing the rest from reference TRBV28 and TRBJ1-1, the complete variable domain is DVKVTQSSRYLVKRTGEKVFLECVQDMDHENMFWYRQDPGLGLRLIYFSYDVKMKEKGDIPEGYSVSREKKERFSLILESASTNQTSMYLCASSLAMNTEAFFGQGTRLTVV.